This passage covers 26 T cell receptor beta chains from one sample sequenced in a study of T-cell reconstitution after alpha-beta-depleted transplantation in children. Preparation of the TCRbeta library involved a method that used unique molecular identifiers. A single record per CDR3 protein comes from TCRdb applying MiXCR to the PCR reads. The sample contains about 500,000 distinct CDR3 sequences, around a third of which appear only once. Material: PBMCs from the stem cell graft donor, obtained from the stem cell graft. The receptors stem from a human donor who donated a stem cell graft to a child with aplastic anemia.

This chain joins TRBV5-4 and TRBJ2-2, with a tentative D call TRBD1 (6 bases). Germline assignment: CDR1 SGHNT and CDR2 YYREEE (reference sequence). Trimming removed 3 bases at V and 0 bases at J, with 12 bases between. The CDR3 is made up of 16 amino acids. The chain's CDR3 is CASSSIGTTNTGELFF. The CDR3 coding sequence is TGTGCCAGCAGCTCCATTGGGACAACGAACACCGGGGAGCTGTTTTTT. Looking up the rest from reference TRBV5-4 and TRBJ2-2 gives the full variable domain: ETGVTQSPTHLIKTRGQQVTLRCSSQSGHNTVSWYQQALGQGPQFIFQYYREEENGRGNFPPRFSGLQFPNYSSELNVNALELDDSALYLCASSSIGTTNTGELFFGEGSRLTVL.

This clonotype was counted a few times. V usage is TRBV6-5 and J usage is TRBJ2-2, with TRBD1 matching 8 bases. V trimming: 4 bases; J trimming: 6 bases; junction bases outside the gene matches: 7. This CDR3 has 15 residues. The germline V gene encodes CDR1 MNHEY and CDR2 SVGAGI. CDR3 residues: CASSSQGVVAGELFF. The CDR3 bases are TGTGCCAGCAGTTCACAGGGGGTGGTCGCCGGGGAGCTGTTTTTT.

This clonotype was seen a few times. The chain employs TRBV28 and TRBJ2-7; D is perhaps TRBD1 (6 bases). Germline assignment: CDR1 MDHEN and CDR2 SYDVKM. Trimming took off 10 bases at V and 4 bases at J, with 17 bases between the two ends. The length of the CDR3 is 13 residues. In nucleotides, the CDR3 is TGTGCCACCGTTACTGGGGGCTTGTACGAGCAGTACTTC. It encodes CATVTGGLYEQYF.

The CDR3 bases are TGTGCCAGCAGCCCGAAAACAGGGAAAACGGATCAGCCCCAGCATTTT. Translated: CASSPKTGKTDQPQHF. This chain joins TRBV7-8 and TRBJ1-5; D perhaps matches TRBD1 (6 bases). Per germline, CDR1 SGHVS and CDR2 FQNEAQ. V was pared by 5 bases and J by 5 bases, with 19 bases between. CDR3 length: 16 residues.

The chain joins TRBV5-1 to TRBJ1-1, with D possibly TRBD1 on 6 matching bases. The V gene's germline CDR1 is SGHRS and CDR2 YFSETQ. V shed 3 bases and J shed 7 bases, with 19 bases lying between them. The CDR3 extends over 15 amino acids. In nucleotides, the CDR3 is TGCGCCAGCAGCTCCGCCGGGGGCTCGCTCAATGAAGCTTTCTTT. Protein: CASSSAGGSLNEAFF.

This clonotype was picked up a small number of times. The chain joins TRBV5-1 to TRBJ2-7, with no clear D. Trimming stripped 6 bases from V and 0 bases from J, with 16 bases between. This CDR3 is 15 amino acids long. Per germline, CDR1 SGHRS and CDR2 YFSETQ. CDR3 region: CASTSNPGPSYEQYF. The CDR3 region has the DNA TGCGCCAGCACCTCGAACCCGGGTCCCTCCTACGAGCAGTACTTC. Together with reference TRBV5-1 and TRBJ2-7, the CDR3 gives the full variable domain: KAGVTQTPRYLIKTRGQQVTLSCSPISGHRSVSWYQQTPGQGLQFLFEYFSETQRNKGNFPGRFSGRQFSNSRSEMNVSTLELGDSALYLCASTSNPGPSYEQYFGPGTRLTVT.

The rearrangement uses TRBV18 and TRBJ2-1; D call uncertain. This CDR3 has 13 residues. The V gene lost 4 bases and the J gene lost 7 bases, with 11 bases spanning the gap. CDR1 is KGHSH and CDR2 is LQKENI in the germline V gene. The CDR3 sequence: CASSRQSGNEQFF. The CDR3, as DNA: TGTGCCAGCTCACGTCAATCGGGTAATGAGCAGTTCTTC.

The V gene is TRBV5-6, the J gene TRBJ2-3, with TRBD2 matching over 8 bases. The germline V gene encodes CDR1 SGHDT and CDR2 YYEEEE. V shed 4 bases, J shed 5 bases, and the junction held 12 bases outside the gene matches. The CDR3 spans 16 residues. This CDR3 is CASSLQGAGVLDTQYF. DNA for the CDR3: TGTGCCAGCAGCCTACAGGGAGCGGGAGTTTTAGATACGCAGTATTTT.

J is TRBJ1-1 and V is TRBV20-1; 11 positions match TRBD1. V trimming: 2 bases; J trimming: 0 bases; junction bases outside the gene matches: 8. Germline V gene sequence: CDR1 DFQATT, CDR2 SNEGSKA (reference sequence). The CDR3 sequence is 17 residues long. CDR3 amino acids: CSARQDRGQGMNTEAFF. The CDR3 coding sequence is TGCAGTGCTAGACAGGACAGGGGGCAAGGGATGAACACTGAAGCTTTCTTT.

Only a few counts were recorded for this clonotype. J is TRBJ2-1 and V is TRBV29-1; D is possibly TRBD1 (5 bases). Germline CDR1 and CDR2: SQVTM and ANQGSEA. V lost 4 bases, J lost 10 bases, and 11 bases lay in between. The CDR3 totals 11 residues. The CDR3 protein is CSVALRAEQFF. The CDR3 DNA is TGCAGCGTTGCCCTCAGGGCGGAGCAGTTCTTC.

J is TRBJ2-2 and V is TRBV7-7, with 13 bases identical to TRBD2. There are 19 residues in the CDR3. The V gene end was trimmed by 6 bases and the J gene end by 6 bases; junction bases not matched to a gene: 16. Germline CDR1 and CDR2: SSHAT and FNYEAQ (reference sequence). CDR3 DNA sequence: TGTGCCAGCAGGCCCTATGGGACTAGCGGGATTATGGGGGCCGGGGAGCTGTTTTTT. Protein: CASRPYGTSGIMGAGELFF.

The CDR3 sequence is CSAPPSETGAGLRNQPQHF. CDR3 DNA: TGCAGTGCTCCCCCTTCCGAGACAGGGGCCGGTTTAAGGAATCAGCCCCAGCATTTT. The chain couples TRBV20-1 to TRBJ1-5; 8 positions agree with TRBD1. Germline lookup yields CDR1 DFQATT and CDR2 SNEGSKA (reference sequence). V trimming: 5 bases; J trimming: 4 bases; junction bases outside the gene matches: 22. This CDR3 contains 19 residues.

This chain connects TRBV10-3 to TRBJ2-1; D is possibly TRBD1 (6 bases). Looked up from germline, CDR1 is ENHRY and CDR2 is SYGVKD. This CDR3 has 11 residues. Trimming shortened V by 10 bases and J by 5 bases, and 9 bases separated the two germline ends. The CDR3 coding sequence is TGTGCCACGGCAGGGGACAATGAGCAGTTCTTC. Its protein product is CATAGDNEQFF.

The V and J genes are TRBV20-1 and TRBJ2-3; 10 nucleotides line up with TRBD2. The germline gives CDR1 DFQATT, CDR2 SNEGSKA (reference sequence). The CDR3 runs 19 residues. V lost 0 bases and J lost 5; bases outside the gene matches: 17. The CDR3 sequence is CSARDWRRAGGPVGDTQYF. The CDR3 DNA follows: TGCAGTGCTAGAGATTGGCGGAGAGCGGGAGGGCCTGTTGGAGATACGCAGTATTTT.

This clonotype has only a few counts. In DNA form, the CDR3 reads TGTGCCAGCACCCCCGGGACAGTCACTGAAGCTTTCTTT. Amino acid sequence: CASTPGTVTEAFF. The chain combines TRBV7-9 with TRBJ1-1; TRBD1 matches at 7 bases. Germline V gene data show CDR1 as SEHNR and CDR2 as FQNEAQ (reference sequence). V lost 7 bases to trimming and J lost 4 bases; unmatched junction nucleotides: 6. The CDR3 has 13 residues.

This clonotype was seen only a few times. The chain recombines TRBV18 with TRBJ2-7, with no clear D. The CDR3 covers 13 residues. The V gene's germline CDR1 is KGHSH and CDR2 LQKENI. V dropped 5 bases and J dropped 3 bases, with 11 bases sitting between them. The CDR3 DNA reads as TGTGCCAGCTCATCTACATCAGGCTACGAGCAGTACGTC. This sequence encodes CASSSTSGYEQYV.

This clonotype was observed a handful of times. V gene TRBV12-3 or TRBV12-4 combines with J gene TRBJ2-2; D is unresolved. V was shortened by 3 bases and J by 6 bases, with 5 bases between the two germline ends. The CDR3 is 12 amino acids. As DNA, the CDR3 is TGTGCCAGCAGTTTTTCAGCCGGGGAGCTGTTTTTT. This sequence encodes CASSFSAGELFF.

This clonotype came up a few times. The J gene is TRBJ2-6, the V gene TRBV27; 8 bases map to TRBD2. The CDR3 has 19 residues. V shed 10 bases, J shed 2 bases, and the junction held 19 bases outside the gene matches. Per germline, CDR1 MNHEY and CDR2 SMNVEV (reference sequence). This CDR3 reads CATTRKPGLDAPGANVLTF. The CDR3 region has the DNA TGTGCCACTACGAGAAAGCCGGGACTAGACGCCCCTGGGGCCAACGTCCTGACTTTC.

The CDR3, as DNA: TGTGCCATCGACAGGGCCACCGGGGAGCTGTTTTTT. This gives the protein CAIDRATGELFF. The chain couples TRBV10-3 to TRBJ2-2; TRBD1 matches 7 bases. CDR3 length equals 12 residues. V was pared by 8 bases and J by 4 bases, with 1 base of the junction left unmatched. Germline lookup yields CDR1 ENHRY and CDR2 SYGVKD.

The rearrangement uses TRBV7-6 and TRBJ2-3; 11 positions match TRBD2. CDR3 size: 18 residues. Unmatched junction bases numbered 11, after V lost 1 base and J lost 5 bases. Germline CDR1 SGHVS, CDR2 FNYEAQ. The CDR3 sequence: CASSLGLISGRARDTQYF. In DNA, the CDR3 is TGTGCCAGCAGCTTAGGTTTGATTAGCGGGAGGGCCAGAGATACGCAGTATTTT.

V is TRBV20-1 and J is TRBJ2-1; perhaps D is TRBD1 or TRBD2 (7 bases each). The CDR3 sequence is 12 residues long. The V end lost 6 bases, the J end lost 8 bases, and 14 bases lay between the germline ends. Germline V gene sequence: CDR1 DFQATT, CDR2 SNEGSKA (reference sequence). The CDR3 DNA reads TGCAGTGCAACCAGGGGGGGAGATGAGCAGTTCTTC. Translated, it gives CSATRGGDEQFF.

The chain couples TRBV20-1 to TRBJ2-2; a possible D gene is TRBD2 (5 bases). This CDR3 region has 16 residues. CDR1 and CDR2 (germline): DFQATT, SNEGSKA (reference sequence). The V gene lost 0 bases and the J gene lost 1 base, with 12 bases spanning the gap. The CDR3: CSARDPGRLNTGELFF. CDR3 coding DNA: TGCAGTGCTAGAGATCCGGGGAGATTGAACACCGGGGAGCTGTTTTTT.

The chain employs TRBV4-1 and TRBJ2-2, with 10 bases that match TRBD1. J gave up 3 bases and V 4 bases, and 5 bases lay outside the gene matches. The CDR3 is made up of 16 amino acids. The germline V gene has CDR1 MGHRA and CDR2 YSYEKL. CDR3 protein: CASSPTGGSDTGELFF. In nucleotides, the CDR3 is TGCGCCAGCAGCCCGACAGGGGGCTCGGACACCGGGGAGCTGTTTTTT.

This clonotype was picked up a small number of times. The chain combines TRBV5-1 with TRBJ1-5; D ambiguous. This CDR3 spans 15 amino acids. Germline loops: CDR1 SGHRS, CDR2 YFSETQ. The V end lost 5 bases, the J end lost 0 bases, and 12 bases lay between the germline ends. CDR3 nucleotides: TGCGCCAGCAGGGCAGATGCATATAGCAATCAGCCCCAGCATTTT. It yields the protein CASRADAYSNQPQHF.

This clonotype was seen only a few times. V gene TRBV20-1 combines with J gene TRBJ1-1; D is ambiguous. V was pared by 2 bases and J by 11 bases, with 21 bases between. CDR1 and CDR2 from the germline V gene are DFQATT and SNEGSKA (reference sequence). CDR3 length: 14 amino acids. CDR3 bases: TGCAGTGCTAGACCCTCGGTGAGGTCCTTTCCCGCTTTCTTT. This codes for CSARPSVRSFPAFF.

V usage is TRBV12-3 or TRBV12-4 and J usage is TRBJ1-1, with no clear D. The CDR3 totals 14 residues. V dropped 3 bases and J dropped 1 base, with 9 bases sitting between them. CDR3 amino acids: CASSLREGNTEAFF. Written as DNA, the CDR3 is TGTGCCAGCAGTTTGCGGGAGGGGAACACTGAAGCTTTCTTT.